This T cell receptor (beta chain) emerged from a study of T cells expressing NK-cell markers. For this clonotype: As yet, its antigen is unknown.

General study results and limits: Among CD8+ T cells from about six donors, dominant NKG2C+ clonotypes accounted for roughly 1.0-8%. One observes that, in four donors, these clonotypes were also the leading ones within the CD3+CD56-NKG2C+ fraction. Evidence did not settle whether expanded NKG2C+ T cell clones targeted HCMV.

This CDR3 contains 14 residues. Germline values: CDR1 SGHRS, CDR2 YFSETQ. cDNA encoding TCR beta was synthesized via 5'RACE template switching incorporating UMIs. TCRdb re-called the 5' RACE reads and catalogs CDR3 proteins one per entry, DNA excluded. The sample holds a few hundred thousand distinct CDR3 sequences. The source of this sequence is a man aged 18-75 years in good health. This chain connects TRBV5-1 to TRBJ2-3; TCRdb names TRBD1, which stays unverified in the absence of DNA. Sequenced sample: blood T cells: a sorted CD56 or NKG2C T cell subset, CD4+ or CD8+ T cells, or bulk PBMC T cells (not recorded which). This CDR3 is CASSSGGFTDTQYF.